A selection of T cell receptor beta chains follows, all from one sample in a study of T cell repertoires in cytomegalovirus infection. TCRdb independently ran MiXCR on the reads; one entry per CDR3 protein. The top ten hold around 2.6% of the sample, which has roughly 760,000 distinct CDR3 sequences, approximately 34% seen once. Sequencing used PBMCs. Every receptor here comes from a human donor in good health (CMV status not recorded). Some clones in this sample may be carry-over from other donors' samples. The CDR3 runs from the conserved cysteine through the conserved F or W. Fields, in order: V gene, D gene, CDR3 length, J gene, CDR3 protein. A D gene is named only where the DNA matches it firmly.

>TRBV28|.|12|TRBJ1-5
CASSPPLQPQHF
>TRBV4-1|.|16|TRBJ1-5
CASSQERGASNQPQHF
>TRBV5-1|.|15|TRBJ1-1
CASSLGMGEDTEAFF
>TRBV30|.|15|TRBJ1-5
CAWSEGSTLNQPQHF
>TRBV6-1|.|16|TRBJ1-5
CASSERGIVRNQPQHF
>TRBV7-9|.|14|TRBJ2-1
CASSLAGVGNEQFF
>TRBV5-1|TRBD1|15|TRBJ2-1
CASSLARTGSNEQFF
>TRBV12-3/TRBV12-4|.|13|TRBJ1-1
CASSFKSNTEAFF
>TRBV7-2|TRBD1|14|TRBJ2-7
CASSPSVRGSEQYF
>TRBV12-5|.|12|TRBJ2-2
CASGLKPGELFF
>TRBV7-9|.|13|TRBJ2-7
CASSLETGLGQYF